The 15 T cell receptor beta chains reported below all come from one sample, sequenced in a study of T cells in Graves' hyperthyroidism and ophthalmopathy. Researchers took RNA transcripts and amplified the TCR beta CDR3 regions from them. Carried out on the TCR CDR3, a first-round RT-PCR used the HTBI primer set. One entry per CDR3 protein results from TCRdb running MiXCR on the multiplex PCR reads. The sample includes 660,000 or so distinct CDR3 sequences, around 21% of them seen just once. Input material: blood. These receptors were taken from a young man with Graves' ophthalmopathy.

This clonotype was seen a handful of times. The chain has TRBV28 and TRBJ2-3, with TRBD2 matching 8 bases. Germline V CDR1 and CDR2: MDHEN, SYDVKM. The CDR3 is 15 residues long. With V trimmed by 5 bases and J by 4 bases, 8 bases remained unmatched. The CDR3 sequence is CASSPGTRGSDTQYF. In nucleotides, the CDR3 is TGTGCCAGCAGTCCCGGGACTAGAGGTTCAGATACGCAGTATTTT.

This clonotype was counted ten times or more. The chain has TRBV6-1 and TRBJ1-1; 7 bases align to TRBD1. J lost 5 bases, V lost 7 bases, and 10 bases had no gene match. Germline V gene sequence: CDR1 MNHNS, CDR2 SASEGT. This CDR3 region has 14 residues. Written as DNA, the CDR3 is TGTGCCAGCAAAAGACAGGGAAAGGGGACTGAAGCTTTCTTT. As protein: CASKRQGKGTEAFF.

The sample holds many counts of this clonotype. The chain couples TRBV3-1 to TRBJ1-6; no clear D gene. This CDR3 comprises 12 residues. Trimming pared 4 bases from V and 14 bases from J, leaving 12 bases between. Germline loops: CDR1 LGHDT, CDR2 YNNKEL (reference sequence). The CDR3 protein is CASSPARGTLHF. DNA for the CDR3: TGTGCCAGCAGCCCGGCCCGAGGGACCCTCCACTTT.

V is TRBV5-6 and J is TRBJ1-5, with D uncertain. The germline V gene encodes CDR1 SGHDT and CDR2 YYEEEE. V lost 2 bases, J lost 7 bases, and 13 bases lay in between. CDR3 length: 14 amino acids. For the CDR3, the DNA is TGTGCCAGCAGCTTTCGCGGGCCGGGGCAGCCCCAGCATTTT. Its translation is CASSFRGPGQPQHF.

The sample holds many counts of this clonotype. The chain uses TRBV20-1 and TRBJ2-7, with TRBD1 matching over 7 bases. V was clipped by 6 bases and J by 3 bases; unmatched bases: 11. Germline CDR1 is DFQATT and CDR2 is SNEGSKA (reference sequence). This CDR3 spans 14 amino acids. The CDR3 here is CSAREGARGYEQYF. The CDR3 nucleotides are TGCAGTGCACGTGAGGGGGCACGGGGCTACGAGCAGTACTTC.

The chain carries TRBV6-5 and TRBJ2-7; D not resolved. Germline loops: CDR1 MNHEY, CDR2 SVGAGI. The germline V and J ends were trimmed by 0 bases and 7 bases, with 10 bases remaining between them. The CDR3 is 13 amino acids. The CDR3 reads CASSYSYSGEQYF. Written as DNA, the CDR3 is TGTGCCAGCAGTTACTCCTATTCGGGTGAGCAGTACTTC.

This clonotype has a handful of counts. The V gene is TRBV4-1, the J gene TRBJ2-1, with TRBD2 matching over 12 bases. Germline V lookup: CDR1 MGHRA, CDR2 YSYEKL. V dropped 3 bases and J dropped 7; count of bases not matched to a gene: 4. This CDR3 region has 15 residues. The CDR3 nucleotides read TGCGCCAGCAGCCACCCTAGCGGGAGGGGGAATGAGCAGTTCTTC. This sequence encodes CASSHPSGRGNEQFF.

The chain recombines TRBV5-1 with TRBJ2-2, with D hard to call. CDR3 size: 14 residues. With 0 bases removed from V and 10 bases from J, the gap between germline ends came to 13 bases. The germline V gene has CDR1 SGHRS and CDR2 YFSETQ. The DNA of the CDR3 is TGCGCCAGCAGCTTGGATACGGAGCCGTTGGAGCTGTTTTTT. Its translation is CASSLDTEPLELFF.

This clonotype appeared a few times. This chain connects TRBV24-1 to TRBJ2-1; 7 nucleotides match TRBD2. Germline V gene data show CDR1 as KGHDR and CDR2 as SFDVKD. The V gene end was trimmed by 5 bases and the J gene end by 0 bases; junction bases not matched to a gene: 18. The CDR3 totals 20 residues. The CDR3 sequence is CATSAAWAGAGEISYNEQFF. In nucleotides, the CDR3 is TGTGCCACCAGTGCCGCCTGGGCCGGGGCGGGGGAAATCTCCTACAATGAGCAGTTCTTC.

V and J are TRBV12-3 or TRBV12-4 and TRBJ2-2; D is perhaps TRBD2 (6 bases). This CDR3 is built from 13 residues. With 3 bases removed from V and 7 bases from J, the gap between germline ends came to 9 bases. The CDR3 spells CASSLRGNGELFF. CDR3 DNA: TGTGCCAGCAGTTTGCGGGGAAACGGGGAGCTGTTTTTT.

This clonotype turned up a few times. This chain connects TRBV11-1 to TRBJ2-1; D possibly uses TRBD1 or TRBD2 (6 bases each). V was pared by 10 bases and J by 15 bases, with 28 bases between. The CDR3 runs 14 residues. CDR1 is SGHAT and CDR2 is FQDESV in the germline V gene (reference sequence). The CDR3 sequence: CATGEGPWAEGGFF. CDR3 nucleotides: TGTGCCACCGGCGAGGGGCCCTGGGCGGAGGGGGGGTTCTTC.

With regard to this clonotype: A much larger clonotype is one base distant, so this may be a read error. The rearrangement uses TRBV7-8 and TRBJ2-7; 10 bases match TRBD2. CDR3 length: 16 residues. Per the germline V gene, CDR1 is SGHVS and CDR2 is FQNEAQ. After removal of 5 bases from V and 3 bases from J, the junction contained 10 bases not matched to a gene. CDR3 coding DNA: TGTGCCAGCAGCGCCATACTAGCGGGAATGCTCTACGAGCAGTACTTC. Translated: CASSAILAGMLYEQYF.

A few counts support this clonotype. The rearrangement joins TRBV7-9 to TRBJ1-2, with 7 bases lining up with TRBD1. The CDR3 has 14 residues. V shed 4 bases and J 4 bases; nucleotides not matched to a gene: 6. CDR1 SEHNR and CDR2 FQNEAQ come from the germline V gene (reference sequence). The CDR3: CASSSGQVAYGYTF. The CDR3 nucleotides read TGTGCCAGCAGCTCCGGACAGGTAGCCTATGGCTACACCTTC.

This clonotype was counted at least ten times. V and J are TRBV12-3 or TRBV12-4 and TRBJ1-4; 8 bases align to TRBD1. V lost 5 bases to trimming and J lost 4 bases; unmatched junction nucleotides: 6. The CDR3 has 15 residues. CDR3 coding DNA: TGTGCCAGCAGTCGGACAGGGCCTCGTAATGAAAAACTGTTTTTT. Amino acid sequence: CASSRTGPRNEKLFF.

The rearrangement links TRBV14 to TRBJ2-2; no clear D gene. Deletions cut 2 bases from V and 1 base from J, with 5 bases between. Germline V gene data show CDR1 as SGHDN and CDR2 as FVKESK. The CDR3 sequence is 14 residues long. CDR3 in amino acids: CASSQNVNTGELFF. The DNA for the CDR3 is TGTGCCAGCAGCCAAAACGTGAACACCGGGGAGCTGTTTTTT.